The present entry profiles one TCR beta chain with its context. What it binds is unknown. Reverse transcribed after extraction, RNA yielded cDNA as the sequencing template. Clones were sequenced by immunoSEQ multiplex PCR, and TCRdb holds only the in-frame ones, with some missing. The sample lists hundreds of thousands of clones; 35% to 45% were seen once. The sample belongs to a study of CD8+ T cells in alopecia areata. For the study at large: Treated patients took oral tofacitinib at 5 to 10 mg twice daily. Broader study findings: Within the top 100, expanded CD8+ clones significantly decreased with tofacitinib, as did scalp clonality. Compared with mice, patients displayed less clear TCR sharing, possibly for HLA-related reasons.

As to treatment: oral pan-JAK inhibitor, 5-10 mg twice daily. From alopecia areata patients, lesional scalp punch biopsies and peripheral blood were collected. The germline CDR1 and CDR2 sequences are MNHEY and SVGAGI. The trim removed 6 bases at V and 2 bases at J, leaving 6 bases unmatched. The CDR3 length is 14 residues. The genes are TRBV6-5 and TRBJ2-7; the match to TRBD2 covers 8 bases. The sequence was collected from a human donor with alopecia areata. Sequences were derived from CD4+ T cells sorted from blood, sampled around week 30, from a patient treated with tofacitinib. CDR3 bases: TGTGCCAGCAGGTTAGAGCGGGGGCCCTACGAGCAGTACTTC. Amino acid sequence: CASRLERGPYEQYF.